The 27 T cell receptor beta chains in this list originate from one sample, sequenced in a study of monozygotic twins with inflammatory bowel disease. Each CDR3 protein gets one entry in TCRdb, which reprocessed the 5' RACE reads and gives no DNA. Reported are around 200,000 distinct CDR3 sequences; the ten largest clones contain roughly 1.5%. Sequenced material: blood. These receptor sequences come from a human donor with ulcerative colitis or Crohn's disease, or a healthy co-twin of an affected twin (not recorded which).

The CDR3 spells CASSRGQGAQGREQYF. V and J are TRBV5-1 and TRBJ2-7; TCRdb's D call, TRBD1, is unchecked because there is no DNA. This CDR3 has 16 residues. The germline V gene encodes CDR1 SGHRS and CDR2 YFSETQ. Variable domain in full (rest from reference TRBV5-1 and TRBJ2-7): KAGVTQTPRYLIKTRGQQVTLSCSPISGHRSVSWYQQTPGQGLQFLFEYFSETQRNKGNFPGRFSGRQFSNSRSEMNVSTLELGDSALYLCASSRGQGAQGREQYFGPGTRLTVT.

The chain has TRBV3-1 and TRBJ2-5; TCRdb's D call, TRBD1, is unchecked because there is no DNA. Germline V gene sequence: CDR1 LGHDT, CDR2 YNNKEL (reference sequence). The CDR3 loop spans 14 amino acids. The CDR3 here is CASSSTGGAETQYF.

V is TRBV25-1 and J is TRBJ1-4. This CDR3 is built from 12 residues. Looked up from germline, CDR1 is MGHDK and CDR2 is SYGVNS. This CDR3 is CASSEYSEKLFF.

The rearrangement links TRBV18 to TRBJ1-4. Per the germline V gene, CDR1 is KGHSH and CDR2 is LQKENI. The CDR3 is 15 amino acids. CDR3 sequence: CASSPPSGMAEKLFF.

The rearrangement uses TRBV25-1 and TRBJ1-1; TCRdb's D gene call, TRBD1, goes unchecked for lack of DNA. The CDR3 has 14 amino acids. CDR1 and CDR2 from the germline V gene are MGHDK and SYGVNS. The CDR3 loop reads CASSRDRRNTEAFF.

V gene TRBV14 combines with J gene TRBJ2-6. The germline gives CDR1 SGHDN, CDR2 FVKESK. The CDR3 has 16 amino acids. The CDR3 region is CASSPTAFSGANVLTF.

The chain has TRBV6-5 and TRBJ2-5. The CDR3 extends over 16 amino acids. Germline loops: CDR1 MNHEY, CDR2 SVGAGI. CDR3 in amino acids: CASSYPFERGGETQYF.

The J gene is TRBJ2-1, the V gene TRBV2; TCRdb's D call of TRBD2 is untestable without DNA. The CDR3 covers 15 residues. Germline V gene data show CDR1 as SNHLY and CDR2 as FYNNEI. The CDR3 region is CASSTGLAGSDEQFF.

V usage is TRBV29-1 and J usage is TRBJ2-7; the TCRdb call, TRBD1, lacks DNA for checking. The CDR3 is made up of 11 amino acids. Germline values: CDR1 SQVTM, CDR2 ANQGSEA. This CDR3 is CALGTGYEQYF.

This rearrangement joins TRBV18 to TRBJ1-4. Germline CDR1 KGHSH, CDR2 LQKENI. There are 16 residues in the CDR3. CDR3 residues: CASSPRTPYLNEKLFF.

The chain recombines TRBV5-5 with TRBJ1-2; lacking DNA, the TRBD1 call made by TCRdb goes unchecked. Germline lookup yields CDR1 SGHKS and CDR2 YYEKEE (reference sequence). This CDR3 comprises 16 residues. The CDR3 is CASSWTGGGSNYGYTF.

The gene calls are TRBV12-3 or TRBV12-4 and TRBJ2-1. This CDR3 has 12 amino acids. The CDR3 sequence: CASLSSYNEQFF.

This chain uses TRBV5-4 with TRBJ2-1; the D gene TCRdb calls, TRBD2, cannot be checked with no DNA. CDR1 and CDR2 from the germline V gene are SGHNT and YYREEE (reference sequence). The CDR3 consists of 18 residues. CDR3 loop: CASSSPGGESGGQGEQFF.

CDR3 loop: CASSETGGIYTEAFF. V usage is TRBV2 and J usage is TRBJ1-1; TCRdb designates TRBD1, a call that cannot be tested without DNA. The germline gives CDR1 SNHLY, CDR2 FYNNEI. The CDR3 is 15 amino acids.

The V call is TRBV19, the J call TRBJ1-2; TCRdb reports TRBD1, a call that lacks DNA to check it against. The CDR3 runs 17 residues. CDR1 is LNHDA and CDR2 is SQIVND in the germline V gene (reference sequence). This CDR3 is CASSITGTGGFEHGYTF. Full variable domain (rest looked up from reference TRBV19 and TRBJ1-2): DGGITQSPKYLFRKEGQNVTLSCEQNLNHDAMYWYRQDPGQGLRLIYYSQIVNDFQKGDIAEGYSVSREKKESFPLTVTSAQKNPTAFYLCASSITGTGGFEHGYTFGSGTRLTVV.

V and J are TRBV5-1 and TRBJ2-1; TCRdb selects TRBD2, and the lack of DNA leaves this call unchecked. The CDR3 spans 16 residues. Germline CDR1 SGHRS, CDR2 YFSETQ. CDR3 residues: CASSLIVAGSIGEQFF.

The CDR3 here is CASSPSYRGTEAFF. The J gene is TRBJ1-1, the V gene TRBV11-2; the TCRdb D gene call, TRBD1, has no DNA to confirm it. The CDR3 has 14 residues. Per germline, CDR1 SGHAT and CDR2 FQNNGV.

The CDR3 is CASSLRQRTTGELFF. V usage is TRBV5-8 and J usage is TRBJ2-2. In germline, CDR1 is SGHTS, CDR2 YDEGEE. The CDR3 totals 15 residues.

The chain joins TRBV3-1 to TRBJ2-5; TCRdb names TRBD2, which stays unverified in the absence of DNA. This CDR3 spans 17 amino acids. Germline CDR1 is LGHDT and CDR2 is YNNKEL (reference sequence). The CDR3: CASSPQTSGGDAETQYF.

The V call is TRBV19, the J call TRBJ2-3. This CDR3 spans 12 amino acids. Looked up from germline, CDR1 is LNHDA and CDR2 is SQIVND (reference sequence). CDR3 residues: CASSSGWDTQYF.

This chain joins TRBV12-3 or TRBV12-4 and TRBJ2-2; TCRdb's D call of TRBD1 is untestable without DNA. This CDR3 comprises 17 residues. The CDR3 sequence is CASSFGTGRDYTGELFF.

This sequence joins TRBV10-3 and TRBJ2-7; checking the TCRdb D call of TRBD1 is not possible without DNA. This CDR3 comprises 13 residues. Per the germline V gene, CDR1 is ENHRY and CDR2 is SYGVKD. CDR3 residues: CAIRGRDSYEQYF.

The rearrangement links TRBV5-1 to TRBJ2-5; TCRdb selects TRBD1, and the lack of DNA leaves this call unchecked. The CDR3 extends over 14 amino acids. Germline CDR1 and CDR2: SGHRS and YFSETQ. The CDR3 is CASTIGDSQETQYF.

The CDR3 is CASSRVGGSYNEQFF. The chain recombines TRBV5-8 with TRBJ2-1. Germline-derived CDR1 and CDR2 are SGHTS and YDEGEE. There are 15 residues in the CDR3.

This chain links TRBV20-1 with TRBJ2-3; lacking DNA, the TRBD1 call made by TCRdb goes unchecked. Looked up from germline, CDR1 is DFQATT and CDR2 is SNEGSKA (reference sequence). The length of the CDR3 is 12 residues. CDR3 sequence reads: CSGGFFADTQYF.

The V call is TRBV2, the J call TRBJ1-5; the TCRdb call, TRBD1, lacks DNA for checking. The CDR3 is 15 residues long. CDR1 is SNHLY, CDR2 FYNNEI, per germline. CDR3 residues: CASGGTGNSNQPQHF.

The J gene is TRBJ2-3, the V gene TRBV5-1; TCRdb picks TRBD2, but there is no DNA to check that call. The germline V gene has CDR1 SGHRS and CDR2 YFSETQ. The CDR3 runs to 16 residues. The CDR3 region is CASSFMTSGGGDTQYF. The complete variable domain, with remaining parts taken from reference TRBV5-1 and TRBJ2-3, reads KAGVTQTPRYLIKTRGQQVTLSCSPISGHRSVSWYQQTPGQGLQFLFEYFSETQRNKGNFPGRFSGRQFSNSRSEMNVSTLELGDSALYLCASSFMTSGGGDTQYFGPGTRLTVL.